The 29 T cell receptor beta chains below come from one sample, sequenced in a study of breast tumors, draining lymph nodes, adjacent tissues. Samples came from axillary lymph nodes draining the breast cancer. Via MiXCR, TCRdb re-called the multiplex PCR reads, giving one row per CDR3 protein. The repertoire holds some 110,000 distinct CDR3 sequences, with more than 25% as singletons. Input material: axillary lymph node tissue. The receptors originated from a female donor with breast cancer. Some clones in this sample may be carry-over from other donors' samples.

The chain has TRBV25-1 and TRBJ1-3, with D unclear. The CDR3 covers 15 residues. Between the trimmed V and J ends, which lost 4 bases and 0 bases, there was a span of 10 bases. Looked up from germline, CDR1 is MGHDK and CDR2 is SYGVNS. This CDR3 reads CASSGRLISGNTIYF. The CDR3 bases are TGTGCCAGCAGTGGCCGACTTATCTCTGGAAACACCATATATTTT.

The chain recombines TRBV12-3 or TRBV12-4 with TRBJ2-5; maybe TRBD1 (5 bases). The CDR3 length is 12 residues. Trimming left V 5 bases short and J 5 bases short, with 9 bases between. CDR3 coding DNA: TGTGCCAGCAGTCCCAAGGGGGAGACCCAGTACTTC. Its translation is CASSPKGETQYF.

The CDR3 here is CASSASKSAGYEQYF. The CDR3 DNA sequence: TGTGCCAGCAGTGCTAGTAAGTCGGCAGGCTACGAGCAGTACTTC. The rearrangement joins TRBV2 to TRBJ2-7; D gene ambiguous. V lost 4 bases, J lost 3 bases, and 16 bases lay in between. Germline V lookup: CDR1 SNHLY, CDR2 FYNNEI. CDR3 length: 15 amino acids.

This clonotype has at least ten counts. The V gene is TRBV7-9, the J gene TRBJ1-3; D is undetermined. Deletions cut 2 bases from V and 2 bases from J, with 7 bases between. Germline loops: CDR1 SEHNR, CDR2 FQNEAQ (reference sequence). The CDR3 has 14 residues. CDR3 bases: TGTGCCAGCAGCTTACCCGGGCCTGGAAACACCATATATTTT. Translated, it gives CASSLPGPGNTIYF.

The chain combines TRBV12-3 or TRBV12-4 with TRBJ1-1; D may be TRBD1 (6 bases). The CDR3 has 15 amino acids. V shed 3 bases and J shed 1 base, with 12 bases lying between them. The CDR3 here is CASSFAGEGNTEAFF. CDR3 nucleotide sequence: TGTGCCAGCAGTTTTGCAGGGGAGGGGAACACTGAAGCTTTCTTT.

This clonotype was counted ten times or more. Here the CDR3 DNA reads TGTGCCAGCAGCTGGGGGACTAGCGGTGGGTACAATGAGCAGTTCTTC. Its protein is CASSWGTSGGYNEQFF. V and J are TRBV5-6 and TRBJ2-1; 11 nucleotides line up with TRBD2. V was pared by 3 bases and J by 4 bases, with 6 bases of the junction left unmatched. The CDR3 is 16 residues long. Germline values: CDR1 SGHDT, CDR2 YYEEEE.

This chain joins TRBV19 and TRBJ1-4, with D unclear. Germline-derived CDR1 and CDR2 are LNHDA and SQIVND (reference sequence). V gave up 7 bases and J gave up 1 base, with 10 bases separating them. CDR3 length equals 14 residues. The CDR3, as DNA: TGTGCCAGTAAACGACGAGAAACTAATGAAAAACTGTTTTTT. As protein: CASKRRETNEKLFF.

This clonotype was counted ten times or more. V is TRBV25-1 and J is TRBJ1-2; no reliable D call. The CDR3 covers 12 residues. V dropped 3 bases and J dropped 10 bases, with 12 bases sitting between them. From germline, CDR1 is MGHDK and CDR2 SYGVNS. This CDR3 is CASSDWWQVYTF. The CDR3 nucleotides are TGTGCCAGCAGTGATTGGTGGCAGGTCTACACCTTC.

This clonotype appeared many times. The chain has TRBV5-1 and TRBJ1-5, with D possibly being TRBD1 (6 bases). CDR1 is SGHRS and CDR2 is YFSETQ in the germline V gene. This CDR3 has 14 amino acids. Trimming removed 4 bases at V and 7 bases at J, with 15 bases between. This chain's CDR3 is CASSLQGSGQPQHF. The CDR3 nucleotides read TGCGCCAGCAGCCTCCAGGGGTCTGGACAGCCCCAGCATTTT.

This clonotype showed up many times. This rearrangement joins TRBV15 to TRBJ2-7, with D unclear. Germline assignment: CDR1 LNHNV and CDR2 YYDKDF (reference sequence). The CDR3 has 14 residues. Trimming removed 0 bases from V and 6 bases from J, with 12 bases in between. CDR3 amino acids: CATSRDKLTSEQYF. CDR3 nucleotide sequence: TGTGCCACCAGCAGAGACAAGCTGACGTCCGAGCAGTACTTC.

In this sample, this clonotype turned up many times. An end of the junction differs from the germline gene, which may be a read error. The gene calls are TRBV20-1 and TRBJ2-5; D possibly matches TRBD1 or TRBD2 (6 bases each). Germline CDR1 and CDR2: DFQATT and SNEGSKA (reference sequence). This CDR3 region has 13 residues. The CDR3 spells CNARGALQETRYF. CDR3 DNA: TGCAATGCTAGGGGGGCACTTCAAGAGACCCGGTACTTC.

This clonotype was picked up many times. The chain links TRBV18 to TRBJ2-3, with D hard to call. Trimming cost V 2 bases and J 4 bases, with 7 bases left between them. Germline CDR1 KGHSH, CDR2 LQKENI. The CDR3 has 13 amino acids. The CDR3 DNA reads as TGTGCCAGCTCACCAGGGGATTCAGATACGCAGTATTTT. It specifies CASSPGDSDTQYF. Complete variable domain (other parts from reference TRBV18 and TRBJ2-3): NAGVMQNPRHLVRRRGQEARLRCSPMKGHSHVYWYRQLPEEGLKFMVYLQKENIIDESGMPKERFSAEFPKEGPSILRIQQVVRGDSAAYFCASSPGDSDTQYFGPGTRLTVL.

This clonotype was counted between two and nine times. A single base separates this from a much larger clone, so it may be a read error. The chain carries TRBV2 and TRBJ1-1; D gene unclear. Germline loops: CDR1 SNHLY, CDR2 FYNNEI. The CDR3 length is 12 residues. V was shortened by 5 bases and J by 10 bases, with 14 bases between the two germline ends. DNA of the CDR3: TGTGCCAGCAGTTGCGAGGAGACACCAGCTTTCTTT. Translation gives CASSCEETPAFF.

The sample holds a few counts of this clonotype. The chain is built from TRBV29-1 and TRBJ1-1; 10 bases align to TRBD1. CDR3 length equals 16 residues. Germline CDR1 SQVTM, CDR2 ANQGSEA. V was clipped by 6 bases and J by 5 bases; unmatched bases: 15. CDR3 region: CSVFRQGAQPETEAFF. The CDR3, as DNA: TGCAGCGTCTTCAGACAGGGGGCACAACCCGAGACTGAAGCTTTCTTT.

This clonotype was counted many times. The chain joins TRBV7-9 to TRBJ2-7, with 10 bases identical to TRBD2. The trim removed 5 bases at V and 0 bases at J, leaving 4 bases unmatched. The CDR3 length is 15 residues. The germline CDR1 and CDR2 sequences are SEHNR and FQNEAQ (reference sequence). CDR3 loop: CASSPGLASSYEQYF. The CDR3 bases are TGTGCCAGCAGCCCGGGACTAGCGAGCTCCTACGAGCAGTACTTC.

This clonotype showed up many times. The chain has TRBV7-3 and TRBJ2-3; TRBD2 agrees at 9 bases. V shed 1 base, J shed 1 base, and the junction held 9 bases outside the gene matches. Per the germline V gene, CDR1 is SGHTA and CDR2 is FQGTGA. The CDR3 is made up of 18 amino acids. The CDR3 DNA is TGTGCCAGCAGCTTAAGGCTAGCGGGACCCCAGGGCACAGATACGCAGTATTTT. Translating gives CASSLRLAGPQGTDTQYF. The full variable domain, rest sourced from reference TRBV7-3 and TRBJ2-3, is GAGVSQTPSNKVTEKGKYVELRCDPISGHTALYWYRQSLGQGPEFLIYFQGTGAADDSGLPNDRFFAVRPEGSVSTLKIQRTERGDSAVYLCASSLRLAGPQGTDTQYFGPGTRLTVL.

This sequence joins TRBV7-8 and TRBJ2-7; D is ambiguous. Germline assignment: CDR1 SGHVS and CDR2 FQNEAQ. The CDR3 sequence is 17 residues long. The germline V and J ends were trimmed by 5 bases and 4 bases, with 24 bases remaining between them. The CDR3 region is CASSARPPRDGLYEQYF. The CDR3 nucleotides are TGTGCCAGCAGCGCCCGCCCCCCTAGAGACGGCTTGTACGAGCAGTACTTC.

This clonotype was seen many times. The chain links TRBV10-1 to TRBJ2-5, with D hard to call. There are 15 residues in the CDR3. Germline CDR1 and CDR2: WNHNN and SYGVQD (reference sequence). Trimming shortened V by 5 bases and J by 2 bases, and 15 bases separated the two germline ends. This CDR3 is CASSPHSPIQETQYF. CDR3 DNA sequence: TGCGCCAGCAGTCCCCACAGCCCAATTCAAGAGACCCAGTACTTC.

About this clonotype itself: Germline and junction disagree at one end, which may indicate a read error. This chain joins TRBV7-9 and TRBJ2-1, with D possibly TRBD2 on 5 matching bases. Per the germline V gene, CDR1 is SEHNR and CDR2 is FQNEAQ (reference sequence). There are 14 residues in the CDR3. In nucleotides, the CDR3 is TGCGCCAGCAGCTTGGAGCGGAGCCACAATGAGCAGTTCTTC. Encoded protein: CASSLERSHNEQFF.

The J gene is TRBJ1-2, the V gene TRBV5-1, with D perhaps TRBD1 (6 bases). Per the germline V gene, CDR1 is SGHRS and CDR2 is YFSETQ. Trimming took off 3 bases at V and 8 bases at J, with 17 bases between the two ends. This CDR3 is 14 amino acids long. This chain's CDR3 is CASSSEGGAGGYTF. The DNA for the CDR3 is TGCGCCAGCAGCTCCGAAGGGGGGGCAGGAGGCTACACCTTC. Complete variable domain (other parts from reference TRBV5-1 and TRBJ1-2): KAGVTQTPRYLIKTRGQQVTLSCSPISGHRSVSWYQQTPGQGLQFLFEYFSETQRNKGNFPGRFSGRQFSNSRSEMNVSTLELGDSALYLCASSSEGGAGGYTFGSGTRLTVV.

By share, this clonotype ranks as medium-sized. The chain recombines TRBV5-1 with TRBJ1-6, with 9 bases aligning to TRBD1. Germline V gene lookup returns CDR1 SGHRS and CDR2 YFSETQ. Trimming removed 0 bases from V and 8 bases from J; junction bases left unmatched: 3. The CDR3 contains 15 residues. The CDR3 DNA sequence: TGCGCCAGCAGCTTGGGACAGGGGGGGTATTCACCCCTCCACTTT. Its protein product is CASSLGQGGYSPLHF.

This clonotype has only a few counts. At one end, the junction sequence differs from germline, possibly due to a read error. This chain connects TRBV20-1 to TRBJ1-2, with TRBD1 matching over 7 bases. The germline CDR1 and CDR2 sequences are DFQATT and SNEGSKA (reference sequence). The CDR3 sequence is 12 residues long. CDR3 in amino acids: CSASVQGGGYAF. CDR3 coding DNA: TGCAGTGCTAGCGTTCAGGGGGGAGGCTACGCCTTC.

This clonotype was recorded at least ten times. A much larger clone is a single base away; this may be a read error. The V and J genes are TRBV6-4 and TRBJ1-2; D gene ambiguous. The CDR3 consists of 12 residues. Trimming pared 9 bases from V and 2 bases from J, leaving 10 bases between. Looked up from germline, CDR1 is MRHNA and CDR2 is SNTAGT. The CDR3 sequence: CARWPGNYGYTF. The DNA for the CDR3 is TGTGCCAGATGGCCAGGCAACTATGGCTACACCTTC.

This clonotype came up many times. The V call is TRBV12-5, the J call TRBJ1-5, with TRBD1 matching 8 bases. Germline trimming cut 0 bases from V and 7 bases from J; bases unmatched to any gene: 11. Germline assignment: CDR1 LGHNT and CDR2 FRNRAP. CDR3 length: 17 amino acids. The CDR3 region has the DNA TGTGCTAGTGGTTTGGTTAAAAACAGGGGGGGGGAACAGCCCCAGCATTTT. Amino acid sequence: CASGLVKNRGGEQPQHF.

This clonotype was picked up many times. J is TRBJ2-2 and V is TRBV6-4; 7 bases align to TRBD1. CDR1 and CDR2 (germline): MRHNA, SNTAGT. This CDR3 contains 16 residues. V lost 6 bases and J lost 0; bases outside the gene matches: 7. CDR3 in DNA: TGTGCCAGCAGACAACAGGGGCCCGCGAACACCGGGGAGCTGTTTTTT. Translating gives CASRQQGPANTGELFF.

Comments on this clonotype: Likely a read error: the CDR3 ends without its conserved phenylalanine or tryptophan. This chain connects TRBV24-1 to TRBJ1-6; no reliable D call. V gave up 1 base and J gave up 3 bases, with 18 bases separating them. The CDR3 has 19 residues. The germline V gene has CDR1 KGHDR and CDR2 SFDVKD. The DNA for the CDR3 is TGTGCCACCAGTGATTTACAAGATAGGTGGGATGACTATAATTCACCCCTCCACCTC. Amino acid sequence: CATSDLQDRWDDYNSPLHL.

This clonotype came up many times. The chain links TRBV20-1 to TRBJ2-7; the D gene is possibly TRBD2 (6 bases). Germline V CDR1 and CDR2: DFQATT, SNEGSKA (reference sequence). The CDR3 length is 15 residues. V was cut by 4 bases and J by 2 bases, with 18 bases left in between. DNA of the CDR3: TGCAGTGCTAACTCGGTCGCTAGCGAAACCTACGAGCAGTACTTC. Protein: CSANSVASETYEQYF.

There are a few counts of this clonotype. A much larger clone lies one base from this, so it may be a read error. This sequence joins TRBV5-5 and TRBJ2-3, with D tentatively TRBD1 or TRBD2 (5 bases each). The germline V gene has CDR1 SGHKS and CDR2 YYEKEE (reference sequence). V was trimmed by 2 bases and J by 5 bases, leaving 21 bases between them. The CDR3 is 17 amino acids. The CDR3 nucleotides read TGTGCCAGCAGCTTTGGGAGCGCGAGGACATTCAAAGATACGCAGTATTTT. This sequence encodes CASSFGSARTFKDTQYF.

This clonotype came up many times. The V and J genes are TRBV9 and TRBJ2-2, with D unresolved. V lost 0 bases and J 6 bases, leaving 9 bases between the germline ends. Germline CDR1 is SGDLS and CDR2 is YYNGEE. The CDR3 covers 14 residues. CDR3 bases: TGTGCCAGCAGCGTAGCATCCTCCCCCGGGGAGCTGTTTTTT. Its translation is CASSVASSPGELFF.